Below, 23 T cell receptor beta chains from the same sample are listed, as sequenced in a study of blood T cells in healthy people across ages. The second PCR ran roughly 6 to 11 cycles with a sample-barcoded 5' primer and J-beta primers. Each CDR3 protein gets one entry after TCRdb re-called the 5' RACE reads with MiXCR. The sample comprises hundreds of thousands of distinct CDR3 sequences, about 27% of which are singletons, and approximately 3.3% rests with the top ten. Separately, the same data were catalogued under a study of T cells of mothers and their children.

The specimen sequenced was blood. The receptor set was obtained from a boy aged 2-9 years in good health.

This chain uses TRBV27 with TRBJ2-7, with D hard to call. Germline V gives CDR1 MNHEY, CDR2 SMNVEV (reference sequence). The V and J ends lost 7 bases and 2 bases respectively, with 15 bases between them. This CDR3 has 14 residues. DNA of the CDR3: TGTGCCAGCACCGGCTTTTCAGCCCCCTACGAGCAGTACTTC. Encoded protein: CASTGFSAPYEQYF.

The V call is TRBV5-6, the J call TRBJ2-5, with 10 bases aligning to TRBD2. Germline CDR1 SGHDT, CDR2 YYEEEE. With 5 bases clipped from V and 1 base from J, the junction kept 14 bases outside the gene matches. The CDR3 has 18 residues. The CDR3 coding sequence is TGTGCCAGCAGGTTCGGAGGGGGACTAGCGCGTATCCAAGAGACCCAGTACTTC. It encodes CASRFGGGLARIQETQYF.

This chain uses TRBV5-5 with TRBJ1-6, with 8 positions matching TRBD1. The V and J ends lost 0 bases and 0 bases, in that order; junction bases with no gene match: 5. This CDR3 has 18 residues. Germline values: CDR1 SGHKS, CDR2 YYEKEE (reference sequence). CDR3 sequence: CASSLVWQGASYNSPLHF. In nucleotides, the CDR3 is TGTGCCAGCAGCTTGGTATGGCAGGGGGCCTCCTATAATTCACCCCTCCACTTT.

The chain's CDR3 is CASSSRTGSTNEKLFF. The DNA of the CDR3 is TGCGCCAGCAGCAGCCGGACAGGGTCAACTAATGAAAAACTGTTTTTT. This rearrangement joins TRBV5-1 to TRBJ1-4; 8 bases fit TRBD1. Germline V CDR1 and CDR2: SGHRS, YFSETQ. Trimming cost V 4 bases and J 0 bases; bases outside gene matches: 5. CDR3 length: 16 amino acids.

CDR3 region: CASSPGQGAGYTF. The DNA of the CDR3 is TGTGCCAGCAGTCCGGGACAGGGGGCTGGCTACACCTTC. The genes are TRBV25-1 and TRBJ1-2; 12 positions agree with TRBD1. V shed 5 bases, J shed 7 bases, and the junction held 2 bases outside the gene matches. The length of the CDR3 is 13 residues. Germline CDR1 is MGHDK and CDR2 is SYGVNS.

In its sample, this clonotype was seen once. Here the CDR3 reads CASSPDRTNYGYTF. CDR3 sequence (DNA): TGTGCCAGCAGCCCTGACAGAACTAACTATGGCTACACCTTC. The chain couples TRBV7-2 to TRBJ1-2, with TRBD1 as a possible D gene (5 bases). With 5 bases removed from V and 0 bases from J, the gap between germline ends came to 10 bases. The CDR3 consists of 14 residues. Germline V gene lookup returns CDR1 SGHTA and CDR2 FQGNSA.

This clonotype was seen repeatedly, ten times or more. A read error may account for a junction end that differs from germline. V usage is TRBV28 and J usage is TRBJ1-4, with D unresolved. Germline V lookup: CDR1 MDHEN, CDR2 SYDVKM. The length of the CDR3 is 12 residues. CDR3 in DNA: TGTGCCAGCGCCGAAAACCCGATGGACCTAAACTTT. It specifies CASAENPMDLNF.

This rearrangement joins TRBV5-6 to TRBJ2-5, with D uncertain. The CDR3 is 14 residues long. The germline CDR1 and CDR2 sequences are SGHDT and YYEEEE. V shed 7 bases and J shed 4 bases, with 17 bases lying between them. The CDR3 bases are TGTGCCAGCGCCGAAGCGACGGGCAGAGAGACCCAGTACTTC. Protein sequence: CASAEATGRETQYF.

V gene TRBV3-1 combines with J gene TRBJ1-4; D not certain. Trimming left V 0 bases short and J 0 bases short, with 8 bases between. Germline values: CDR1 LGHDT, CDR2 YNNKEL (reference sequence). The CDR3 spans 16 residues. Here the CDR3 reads CASSQDFWATNEKLFF. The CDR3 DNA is TGTGCCAGCAGCCAAGATTTCTGGGCAACTAATGAAAAACTGTTTTTT.

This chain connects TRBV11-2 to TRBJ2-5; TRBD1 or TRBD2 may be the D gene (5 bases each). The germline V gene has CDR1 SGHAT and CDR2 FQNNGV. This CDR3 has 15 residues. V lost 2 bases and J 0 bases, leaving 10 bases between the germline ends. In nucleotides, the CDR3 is TGTGCCAGCAGCTTAATGGGACGGGACCAAGAGACCCAGTACTTC. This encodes CASSLMGRDQETQYF. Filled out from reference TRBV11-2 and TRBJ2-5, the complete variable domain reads EAGVAQSPRYKIIEKRQSVAFWCNPISGHATLYWYQQILGQGPKLLIQFQNNGVVDDSQLPKDRFSAERLKGVDSTLKIQPAKLEDSAVYLCASSLMGRDQETQYFGPGTRLLVL.

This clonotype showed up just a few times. Here the CDR3 reads CASSPPPGPIGEKLFF. In DNA, the CDR3 is TGTGCCAGCAGCCCGCCTCCGGGCCCTATCGGGGAAAAACTGTTTTTT. This chain connects TRBV3-1 to TRBJ1-4; D is unresolved. V lost 4 bases and J 8 bases, leaving 20 bases between the germline ends. The germline V gene encodes CDR1 LGHDT and CDR2 YNNKEL (reference sequence). There are 16 residues in the CDR3.

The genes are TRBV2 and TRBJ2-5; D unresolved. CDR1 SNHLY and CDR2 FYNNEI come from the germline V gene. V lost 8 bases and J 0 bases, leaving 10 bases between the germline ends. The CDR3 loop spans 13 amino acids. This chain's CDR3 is CASLRSYQETQYF. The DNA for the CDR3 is TGTGCCAGCCTAAGGTCCTACCAAGAGACCCAGTACTTC.

The CDR3 DNA is TGTGCCAGCAGCTTAGCGCACCACTATGGCTACACCTTC. Translation: CASSLAHHYGYTF. The chain uses TRBV7-9 and TRBJ1-2; D call uncertain. Germline CDR1 is SEHNR and CDR2 is FQNEAQ (reference sequence). Trimming cost V 0 bases and J 3 bases, with 5 bases left between them. This CDR3 has 13 amino acids.

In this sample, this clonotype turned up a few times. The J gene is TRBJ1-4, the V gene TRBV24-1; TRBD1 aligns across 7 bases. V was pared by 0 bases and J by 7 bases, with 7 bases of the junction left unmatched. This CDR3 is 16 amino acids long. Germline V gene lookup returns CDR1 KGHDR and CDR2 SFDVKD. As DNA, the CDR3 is TGTGCCACCAGTGATTTGCGGGCCGGGGACAGTGAAAAACTGTTTTTT. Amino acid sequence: CATSDLRAGDSEKLFF.

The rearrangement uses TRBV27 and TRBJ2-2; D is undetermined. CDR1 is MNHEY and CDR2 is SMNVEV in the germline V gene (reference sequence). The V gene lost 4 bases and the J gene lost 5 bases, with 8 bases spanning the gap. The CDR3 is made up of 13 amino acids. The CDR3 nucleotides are TGTGCCAGCAGTTCCCAGCGTACCGGGGAGCTGTTTTTT. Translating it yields CASSSQRTGELFF.

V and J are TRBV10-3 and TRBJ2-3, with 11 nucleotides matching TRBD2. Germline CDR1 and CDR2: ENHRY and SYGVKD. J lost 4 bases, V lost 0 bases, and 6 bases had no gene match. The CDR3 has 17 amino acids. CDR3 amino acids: CAISESVLAGGADTQYF. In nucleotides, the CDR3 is TGTGCCATCAGTGAGTCTGTTCTAGCGGGAGGAGCAGATACGCAGTATTTT.

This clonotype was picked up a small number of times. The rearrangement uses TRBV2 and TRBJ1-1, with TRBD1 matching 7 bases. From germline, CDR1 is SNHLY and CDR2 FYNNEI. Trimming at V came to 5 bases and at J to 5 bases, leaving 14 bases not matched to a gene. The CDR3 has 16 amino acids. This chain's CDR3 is CASSPFPRGATTEAFF. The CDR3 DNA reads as TGTGCCAGCAGTCCCTTCCCCAGGGGGGCTACTACTGAAGCTTTCTTT.

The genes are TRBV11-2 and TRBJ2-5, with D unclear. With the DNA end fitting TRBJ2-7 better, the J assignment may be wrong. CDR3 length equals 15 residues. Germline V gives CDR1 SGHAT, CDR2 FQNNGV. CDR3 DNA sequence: TGTGCCAGCAGCTTAGTTGGGGTTGGGTCCTACGAGCAGTACTTC. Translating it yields CASSLVGVGSYEQYF.

CDR3 residues: CASRLAGSTDTQYF. The CDR3 DNA reads as TGTGCCAGCAGACTAGCGGGAAGCACAGATACGCAGTATTTT. The chain joins TRBV27 to TRBJ2-3; 10 nucleotides align to TRBD2. The V segment lost 6 bases and the J segment 0 bases; nucleotides outside the gene matches: 0. Germline-derived CDR1 and CDR2 are MNHEY and SMNVEV (reference sequence). The CDR3 has 14 residues.

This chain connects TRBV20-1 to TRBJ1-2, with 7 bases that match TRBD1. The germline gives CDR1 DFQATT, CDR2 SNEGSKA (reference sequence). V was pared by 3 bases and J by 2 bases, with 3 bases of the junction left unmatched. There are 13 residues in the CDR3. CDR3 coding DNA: TGCAGTGCTAGTGGGACAGCCAACTATGGCTACACCTTC. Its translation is CSASGTANYGYTF.

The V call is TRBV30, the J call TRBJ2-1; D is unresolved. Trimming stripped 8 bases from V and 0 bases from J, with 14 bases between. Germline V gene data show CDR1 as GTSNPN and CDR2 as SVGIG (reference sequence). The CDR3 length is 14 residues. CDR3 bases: TGTGCCCCCCATCGGTCATGCTCCTACAATGAGCAGTTCTTC. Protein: CAPHRSCSYNEQFF.

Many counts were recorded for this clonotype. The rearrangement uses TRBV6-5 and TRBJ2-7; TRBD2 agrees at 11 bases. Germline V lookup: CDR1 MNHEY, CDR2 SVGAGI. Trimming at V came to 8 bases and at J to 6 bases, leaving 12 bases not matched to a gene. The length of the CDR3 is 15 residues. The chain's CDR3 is CASGSVAGGPGEQYF. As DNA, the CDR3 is TGTGCCAGCGGTAGCGTAGCGGGAGGGCCGGGCGAGCAGTACTTC.

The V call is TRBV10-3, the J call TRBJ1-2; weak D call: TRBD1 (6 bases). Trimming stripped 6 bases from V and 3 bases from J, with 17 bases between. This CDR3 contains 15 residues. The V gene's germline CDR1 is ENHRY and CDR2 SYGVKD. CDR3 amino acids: CAIRWTAQQDYGYTF. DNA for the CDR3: TGTGCCATCAGATGGACAGCTCAGCAAGACTATGGCTACACCTTC.